This entry lists 8 T cell receptor beta chains sequenced from one sample in a study of metastatic and nonmetastatic thyroid tumors. No treatment had been given to any patient before thyroid surgery. TCRdb re-called the PCR reads with MiXCR. The sample lists 19,000 or so clones, about 30% occurring once. Sequencing input: blood. These receptors all stem from a female donor with papillary thyroid cancer or a benign thyroid nodule (not recorded which). Some clones in this sample may be carry-over from other donors' samples.

This clone occurred a few times. The rearrangement links TRBV12-3 or TRBV12-4 to TRBJ2-7, with TRBD1 matching over 8 bases. The CDR3 is 14 amino acids. Trimming at V came to 3 bases and at J to 8 bases, leaving 9 bases not matched to a gene. CDR3 sequence reads: CASSFRQGAEKQYF. CDR3 coding DNA: TGTGCCAGCAGTTTCCGGCAGGGGGCAGAAAAGCAGTACTTC.

The V gene is TRBV27, the J gene TRBJ2-7; D may be TRBD1 (6 bases). V lost 4 bases, J lost 5 bases, and 15 bases lay in between. This CDR3 comprises 14 residues. Germline V CDR1 and CDR2: MNHEY, SMNVEV (reference sequence). CDR3 protein: CASSYRAGSNEQYF. The CDR3 DNA reads as TGTGCCAGCAGTTACAGGGCGGGTTCGAACGAGCAGTACTTC.

Sample share makes this clone medium-sized. Written as DNA, the CDR3 is TGTGCCAGCAGCTCGCAAACAGGGCCCCCCTTCTATGGCTACACCTTC. Translation gives CASSSQTGPPFYGYTF. V and J are TRBV11-1 and TRBJ1-2; D may be TRBD1 (6 bases). The CDR3 length is 16 residues. CDR1 and CDR2 from the germline V gene are SGHAT and FQDESV (reference sequence). Trimming took 4 bases from V and 4 from J, leaving 19 bases between them.

The V and J genes are TRBV5-1 and TRBJ2-3, with 7 bases matching TRBD2. CDR3 size: 16 residues. The germline V gene has CDR1 SGHRS and CDR2 YFSETQ. V gave up 0 bases and J gave up 1 base; unmatched junction bases: 5. DNA for the CDR3: TGCGCCAGCAGCTTGGTCGGCGGGAGTGGCACAGATACGCAGTATTTT. Protein: CASSLVGGSGTDTQYF.

The V and J genes are TRBV7-2 and TRBJ1-2, with 8 bases aligning to TRBD1. Germline V gene sequence: CDR1 SGHTA, CDR2 FQGNSA. The J segment lost 8 bases and the V segment lost 3 bases, leaving 26 bases of the junction unmatched. This CDR3 region has 20 residues. The CDR3, as DNA: TGTGCCAGCAGCTTCGTGAGTTACAATAGTCAGGGGGCCCGGGAGGAAGGCTACACCTTC. Translation gives CASSFVSYNSQGAREEGYTF.

This clone was recorded many times. A much more abundant neighbour one base away suggests this may be a read error. This chain links TRBV5-1 with TRBJ2-2, with a tentative D call TRBD2 (5 bases). The CDR3 sequence is 15 residues long. The germline V gene encodes CDR1 SGHRS and CDR2 YFSETQ. CDR3 in amino acids: CASSLGAGDTGELLF. The CDR3 DNA follows: TGCGCCAGCAGCTTGGGGGCGGGCGACACCGGGGAGCTGCTTTTT. Drawing the rest from reference TRBV5-1 and TRBJ2-2, the complete variable domain is KAGVTQTPRYLIKTRGQQVTLSCSPISGHRSVSWYQQTPGQGLQFLFEYFSETQRNKGNFPGRFSGRQFSNSRSEMNVSTLELGDSALYLCASSLGAGDTGELLFGEGSRLTVL.

This clone was seen ten or more times. The chain links TRBV5-6 to TRBJ2-1; 7 bases are a match to TRBD1. The CDR3 totals 15 residues. V dropped 2 bases and J dropped 1; count of bases not matched to a gene: 3. Germline CDR1 and CDR2: SGHDT and YYEEEE. The CDR3 spells CASSLPTGSYNEQFF. The CDR3 DNA reads TGTGCCAGCAGCTTACCGACAGGGTCCTACAATGAGCAGTTCTTC. The whole variable domain, remainder taken from reference TRBV5-6 and TRBJ2-1, is DAGVTQSPTHLIKTRGQQVTLRCSPKSGHDTVSWYQQALGQGPQFIFQYYEEEERQRGNFPDRFSGHQFPNYSSELNVNALLLGDSALYLCASSLPTGSYNEQFFGPGTRLTVL.

This clone was detected many times. The chain carries TRBV6-1 and TRBJ2-7; D is uncertain. The CDR3 consists of 13 residues. The V gene lost 5 bases and the J gene lost 1 base, with 9 bases spanning the gap. The germline V gene has CDR1 MNHNS and CDR2 SASEGT. The DNA for the CDR3 is TGTGCCAGCAGTAAAAGGTTATCCTACGAGCAGTACTTC. Amino acids: CASSKRLSYEQYF.